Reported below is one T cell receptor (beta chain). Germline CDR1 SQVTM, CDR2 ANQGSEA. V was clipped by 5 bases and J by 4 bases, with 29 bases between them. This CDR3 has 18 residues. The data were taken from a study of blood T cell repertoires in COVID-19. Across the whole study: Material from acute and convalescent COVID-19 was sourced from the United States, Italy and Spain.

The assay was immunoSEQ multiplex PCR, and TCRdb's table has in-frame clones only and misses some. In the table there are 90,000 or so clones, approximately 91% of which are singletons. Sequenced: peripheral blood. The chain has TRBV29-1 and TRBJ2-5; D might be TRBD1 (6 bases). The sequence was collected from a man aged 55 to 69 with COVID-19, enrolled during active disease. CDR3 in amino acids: CSVPGPSKDSEWRETQYF. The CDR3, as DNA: TGCAGCGTTCCTGGACCATCGAAGGACAGTGAATGGAGAGAGACCCAGTACTTC.